This passage covers 18 T cell receptor beta chains from one sample sequenced in a study of regulatory and conventional T cells in RAG deficiency. Clones were read by immunoSEQ multiplex PCR, and TCRdb kept only the in-frame ones, dropping some. The sample yields about 9,400 clones, roughly 90% seen once. The sorted regulatory T cells were CD4+, CD25-high and CD127-low, with genomic DNA sequenced. These sequences were also reported in another study, on regulatory T cells. That publication notes: The primer mix had 52 TRBV and 13 TRBJ primers.

Sequenced input: Tregs sorted from blood. All receptors derive from a human donor in good health.

V usage is TRBV11-1 and J usage is TRBJ2-7; D possibly corresponds to TRBD1 (5 bases). Germline V gives CDR1 SGHAT, CDR2 FQDESV (reference sequence). The CDR3 covers 12 residues. V shed 6 bases and J shed 3 bases, with 9 bases lying between them. The CDR3 DNA sequence: TGTGCCAGCAGTTTGCAGGGCTACGAGCAGTACTTC. Encoded protein: CASSLQGYEQYF.

The V and J genes are TRBV4-2 and TRBJ1-2; 9 bases are shared with TRBD1. The CDR3 consists of 13 residues. The V gene's germline CDR1 is LGHNA and CDR2 YNFKEQ. Germline trimming cut 7 bases from V and 7 bases from J; bases unmatched to any gene: 7. CDR3 amino acids: CASKGQGSSGYTF. The CDR3 DNA sequence: TGTGCCAGCAAAGGACAGGGGTCATCTGGCTACACCTTC.

The genes are TRBV29-1 and TRBJ1-3, with a weak D call TRBD1 (5 bases). Germline CDR1 and CDR2: SQVTM and ANQGSEA. Trimming took 5 bases from V and 3 from J, leaving 14 bases between them. The CDR3 covers 14 residues. The CDR3 reads CSVRRGRDGNTIYF. The CDR3 DNA sequence: TGCAGCGTTCGGAGGGGACGGGATGGAAACACCATATATTTT.

This rearrangement joins TRBV15 to TRBJ2-1; the match to TRBD1 covers 8 bases. The CDR3 consists of 15 residues. CDR1 is LNHNV, CDR2 YYDKDF, per germline (reference sequence). J gave up 9 bases and V 0 bases, and 7 bases lay outside the gene matches. The CDR3 nucleotides read TGTGCCACCAGCAGAGACAGGGGGCTAGTTGGTGAGCAGTTCTTC. This gives the protein CATSRDRGLVGEQFF.

The chain recombines TRBV5-8 with TRBJ2-2; 8 bases match TRBD2. Germline V gene data show CDR1 as SGHTS and CDR2 as YDEGEE. This CDR3 has 15 residues. The ends lost 6 bases at V and 4 bases at J; junction bases unmatched: 8. CDR3 bases: TGTGCCAGCACCTGGACGGGGGGGGTCACCGGGGAGCTGTTTTTT. Protein sequence: CASTWTGGVTGELFF.

The CDR3 protein is CASSMGVMTNEKLFF. CDR3 bases: TGTGCCAGTAGTATGGGTGTAATGACTAATGAAAAACTGTTTTTT. This sequence joins TRBV19 and TRBJ1-4, with D hard to call. CDR3 length: 15 residues. Germline lookup yields CDR1 LNHDA and CDR2 SQIVND (reference sequence). V gave up 3 bases and J gave up 2 bases, with 10 bases separating them.

The genes are TRBV27 and TRBJ2-2; 11 bases map to TRBD2. This CDR3 has 16 amino acids. Per the germline V gene, CDR1 is MNHEY and CDR2 is SMNVEV (reference sequence). V lost 6 bases and J lost 5; bases outside the gene matches: 8. The CDR3 is CASRGTSGTLTGELFF. CDR3 DNA sequence: TGTGCCAGCAGAGGGACTAGCGGCACCCTTACCGGGGAGCTGTTTTTT.

The V and J genes are TRBV25-1 and TRBJ2-3, with D perhaps matching TRBD2 (6 bases). This CDR3 contains 13 residues. CDR1 is MGHDK and CDR2 is SYGVNS in the germline V gene. Trimming took off 9 bases at V and 5 bases at J, with 15 bases between the two ends. The CDR3 loop reads CASSRGGVDTQYF. CDR3 DNA: TGTGCCAGTAGCCGGGGAGGTGTAGATACGCAGTATTTT.

This sequence joins TRBV2 and TRBJ2-7; a weak D match, TRBD1 (6 bases). Germline V gives CDR1 SNHLY, CDR2 FYNNEI. V lost 5 bases to trimming and J lost 3 bases, with 11 bases between them. The CDR3 loop spans 13 amino acids. The CDR3 reads CASSSTGFYEQYF. The CDR3 bases are TGTGCCAGCAGTTCGACAGGATTCTACGAGCAGTACTTC.

This chain uses TRBV18 with TRBJ2-5; a weak D match, TRBD2 (5 bases). V was cut by 2 bases and J by 3 bases, with 16 bases left in between. Per germline, CDR1 KGHSH and CDR2 LQKENI. The CDR3 contains 16 residues. CDR3 amino acids: CASSPRRESPKETQYF. CDR3 bases: TGTGCCAGCTCACCAAGACGGGAATCCCCTAAAGAGACCCAGTACTTC. Combining the CDR3 with reference TRBV18 and TRBJ2-5 gives the whole variable domain NAGVMQNPRHLVRRRGQEARLRCSPMKGHSHVYWYRQLPEEGLKFMVYLQKENIIDESGMPKERFSAEFPKEGPSILRIQQVVRGDSAAYFCASSPRRESPKETQYFGPGTRLLVL.

The chain has TRBV18 and TRBJ1-4; D gene uncertain. The length of the CDR3 is 13 residues. V lost 1 base to trimming and J lost 4 bases, with 4 bases between them. CDR1 is KGHSH and CDR2 is LQKENI in the germline V gene. In nucleotides, the CDR3 is TGTGCCAGCTCACCACAGGATAATGAAAAACTGTTTTTT. Residues: CASSPQDNEKLFF.

This sequence joins TRBV7-4 and TRBJ1-6, with D possibly matching TRBD1 (6 bases). V lost 5 bases and J 6 bases, leaving 23 bases between the germline ends. CDR1 and CDR2 from the germline V gene are SGHVT and SQSDAQ. The CDR3 length is 18 residues. The CDR3 DNA is TGTGCCAGCAGCCCCGGTCCGCCGGACAGAATTGTTAATTCACCCCTCCACTTT. Translation gives CASSPGPPDRIVNSPLHF.

The chain employs TRBV27 and TRBJ2-2, with a tentative D call TRBD2 (5 bases). The germline gives CDR1 MNHEY, CDR2 SMNVEV (reference sequence). V lost 2 bases and J lost 5, with 24 bases in between. The CDR3 extends over 19 amino acids. CDR3 protein: CASSLIVSRGLAGTGELFF. CDR3 in DNA: TGTGCCAGCAGTTTAATAGTATCCCGTGGGCTAGCCGGGACCGGGGAGCTGTTTTTT.

The chain combines TRBV27 with TRBJ1-5; TRBD1 might be the D (6 bases). The CDR3 spans 14 residues. Trimming took 2 bases from V and 1 from J, leaving 6 bases between them. Germline V gene data show CDR1 as MNHEY and CDR2 as SMNVEV (reference sequence). The CDR3 nucleotides are TGTGCCAGCAGTTTACAGGGGAGCAATCAGCCCCAGCATTTT. Its protein is CASSLQGSNQPQHF.

The gene calls are TRBV18 and TRBJ2-1; the match to TRBD1 covers 9 bases. With V trimmed by 4 bases and J by 7 bases, 2 bases remained unmatched. The CDR3 length is 13 residues. Germline lookup yields CDR1 KGHSH and CDR2 LQKENI. CDR3 sequence (DNA): TGTGCCAGCTCACTAGGGACAGGGAATGAGCAGTTCTTC. Translation: CASSLGTGNEQFF.

This clone appeared a single time. V gene TRBV6-5 combines with J gene TRBJ1-1, with D possibly being TRBD1 (5 bases). CDR1 MNHEY and CDR2 SVGAGI come from the germline V gene. V gave up 5 bases and J gave up 1 base, with 14 bases separating them. The CDR3 has 15 amino acids. CDR3 loop: CASSQIRVRNTEAFF. Written as DNA, the CDR3 is TGTGCCAGCAGTCAAATCAGGGTAAGGAACACTGAAGCTTTCTTT.

This clone showed up just a few times. This rearrangement joins TRBV15 to TRBJ2-3, with 9 bases lining up with TRBD2. The CDR3 is 16 amino acids. The germline CDR1 and CDR2 sequences are LNHNV and YYDKDF (reference sequence). V was pared by 2 bases and J by 0 bases, with 3 bases of the junction left unmatched. In nucleotides, the CDR3 is TGTGCCACCAGCAGACCAACTAGCGGGAGCACAGATACGCAGTATTTT. It yields the protein CATSRPTSGSTDTQYF.

The chain combines TRBV7-9 with TRBJ2-3, with D perhaps matching TRBD2 (5 bases). CDR1 and CDR2 (germline): SEHNR, FQNEAQ (reference sequence). Trimming cost V 1 base and J 4 bases, with 15 bases left between them. The CDR3 runs 16 residues. CDR3 sequence reads: CASSLEAAYSSDTQYF. For the CDR3, the DNA is TGTGCCAGCAGCTTAGAAGCGGCGTATTCATCAGATACGCAGTATTTT.